Below, 19 T cell receptor beta chains from the same sample are listed, as sequenced in a study of molecular identifiers for immune sequencing clone quantification. TCRdb ran MiXCR on the PCR reads and lists one entry per CDR3 protein. Counted here are around 470,000 distinct CDR3 sequences, around a fifth occurring once; the ten biggest clones make up 0.84%. The sequencing sample was made of naive CD8+ T cells from blood, with Jurkat cell RNA spiked in. Sample subset: FACS-sorted CD8+CD4-CCR7+CD45RA+ naive T cells. Receptors originate from a human donor in good health. Some libraries in this study had Jurkat cell RNA spiked in.

This clonotype was observed a few times. J is TRBJ2-4 and V is TRBV29-1, with 12 nucleotides matching TRBD2. The V segment lost 1 base and the J segment 3 bases; nucleotides outside the gene matches: 10. Germline V lookup: CDR1 SQVTM, CDR2 ANQGSEA. There are 18 residues in the CDR3. The CDR3 protein is CSVEGLAGGNIGKNIQYF. The CDR3 DNA sequence: TGCAGCGTTGAAGGGCTAGCGGGGGGGAACATTGGCAAAAACATTCAGTACTTC. The full variable domain, in which reference TRBV29-1 and TRBJ2-4 provide the parts outside the CDR3, is SAVISQKPSRDICQRGTSLTIQCQVDSQVTMMFWYRQQPGQSLTLIATANQGSEATYESGFVIDKFPISRPNLTFSTLTVSNMSPEDSSIYLCSVEGLAGGNIGKNIQYFGAGTRLSVL.

This clonotype came up a few times. The chain joins TRBV6-2 or TRBV6-3 to TRBJ1-5, with TRBD1 identical over 7 bases. With V trimmed by 2 bases and J by 0 bases, 19 bases remained unmatched. Germline V lookup: CDR1 MNHEY, CDR2 SVGEGT. The CDR3 runs 21 residues. CDR3 sequence reads: CASSYAPVLGQLAYSNQPQHF. In DNA form, the CDR3 reads TGTGCCAGCAGTTACGCCCCGGTATTGGGACAGTTGGCGTATAGCAATCAGCCCCAGCATTTT.

In its sample, this clonotype was seen a few times. The genes are TRBV6-2 or TRBV6-3 and TRBJ2-7, with TRBD1 as a possible D gene (5 bases). CDR1 and CDR2 (germline): MNHEY, SVGEGT. V was shortened by 8 bases and J by 2 bases, with 13 bases between the two germline ends. This CDR3 spans 13 amino acids. Here the CDR3 reads CASGWGEAYEQYF. Written as DNA, the CDR3 is TGTGCCAGCGGGTGGGGCGAGGCCTACGAGCAGTACTTC.

This clonotype has ten or more counts. The chain uses TRBV4-3 and TRBJ1-1; TRBD1 matches 7 bases. CDR3 length: 13 amino acids. V gave up 4 bases and J gave up 7 bases; unmatched junction bases: 6. Per germline, CDR1 LGHNA and CDR2 YSLEER. CDR3 region: CASSPTGENEAFF. CDR3 DNA: TGCGCCAGCAGCCCAACAGGGGAGAATGAAGCTTTCTTT.

Many counts were recorded for this clonotype. The chain recombines TRBV25-1 with TRBJ2-7, with 7 bases fitting TRBD1. CDR1 and CDR2 (germline): MGHDK, SYGVNS. The V and J ends lost 6 bases and 5 bases, in that order; junction bases with no gene match: 19. The CDR3 totals 17 residues. Here the CDR3 DNA reads TGTGCCAGCAGACAACGTGCCGGGGACAGAATGGGCCACGAGCAGTACTTC. Its protein is CASRQRAGDRMGHEQYF.

Regarding this clonotype: A much bigger clone sits one base away, suggesting this may be a read error. The chain links TRBV7-2 to TRBJ2-7; possibly TRBD1 for D (6 bases). CDR1 is SGHTA and CDR2 is FQGNSA in the germline V gene. The CDR3 is made up of 15 amino acids. Trimming stripped 1 base from V and 3 bases from J, with 13 bases between. Written as DNA, the CDR3 is TGTGCCAGCAGCTTAGGTACCGGGACATTCTACGAGCAGTACTTC. Translating it yields CASSLGTGTFYEQYF.

This sequence joins TRBV27 and TRBJ2-7, with D possibly matching TRBD1 (6 bases). This CDR3 region has 14 residues. Germline-derived CDR1 and CDR2 are MNHEY and SMNVEV (reference sequence). The ends were cut back, 5 bases at V and 3 bases at J, with 14 bases in the middle. The CDR3 DNA sequence: TGTGCCAGCAGTACCCGAACGACAGGCTACGAGCAGTACTTC. Translating it yields CASSTRTTGYEQYF.

This clonotype came up many times. This CDR3 reads CASSFGGGLVSNQPQHF. In DNA form, the CDR3 reads TGTGCCAGCAGTTTCGGCGGTGGGCTGGTGAGCAATCAGCCCCAGCATTTT. The chain is built from TRBV27 and TRBJ1-5; D call uncertain. This CDR3 region has 17 residues. V was pared by 3 bases and J by 1 base, with 16 bases between. Germline-derived CDR1 and CDR2 are MNHEY and SMNVEV (reference sequence).

At least ten counts were recorded for this clonotype. The V and J genes are TRBV4-3 and TRBJ2-6, with D tentatively TRBD2 (5 bases). Trimming pared 4 bases from V and 0 bases from J, leaving 19 bases between. The CDR3 is 19 amino acids. Germline values: CDR1 LGHNA, CDR2 YSLEER. CDR3 in DNA: TGCGCCAGCAGCCGCAGTGTTTTTGTAGGGAGCTCTGGGGCCAACGTCCTGACTTTC. Residues: CASSRSVFVGSSGANVLTF.

The CDR3 nucleotides are TGTGCCAGCAGTTTATCATTCGGGAACACTGAAGCTTTCTTT. It encodes CASSLSFGNTEAFF. V usage is TRBV27 and J usage is TRBJ1-1; D remains unclear. The CDR3 spans 14 residues. Germline CDR1 is MNHEY and CDR2 is SMNVEV (reference sequence). V was pared by 0 bases and J by 1 base, with 6 bases between.

This clonotype was found a few times. The V call is TRBV13, the J call TRBJ2-7; maybe TRBD1 (6 bases). Germline CDR1 PRHDT, CDR2 FYEKMQ (reference sequence). Trimming removed 4 bases from V and 2 bases from J, with 18 bases in between. The CDR3 totals 16 residues. The CDR3 DNA reads as TGTGCCAGCAGCTCCAGGGGCCCGGTTGGGACCTACGAGCAGTACTTC. The encoded protein is CASSSRGPVGTYEQYF.

This clonotype showed up many times. This chain links TRBV7-9 with TRBJ1-4; maybe TRBD1 (6 bases). The germline CDR1 and CDR2 sequences are SEHNR and FQNEAQ (reference sequence). Trimming pared 5 bases from V and 2 bases from J, leaving 12 bases between. The CDR3 runs 15 residues. CDR3 nucleotide sequence: TGTGCCAGCAGCCCCGACAGGCCCACTAATGAAAAACTGTTTTTT. Encoded protein: CASSPDRPTNEKLFF.

On this clonotype: A read error may be the cause here, since a much bigger clone is one base away. The chain links TRBV5-5 to TRBJ2-7; D might be TRBD2 (5 bases). This CDR3 has 15 amino acids. Germline CDR1 and CDR2: SGHKS and YYEKEE (reference sequence). With 0 bases removed from V and 9 bases from J, the gap between germline ends came to 19 bases. The chain's CDR3 is CASSLEGSFDDGQYF. CDR3 DNA: TGTGCCAGCAGCTTGGAAGGGAGCTTTGATGACGGGCAGTACTTC.

This clonotype appeared a few times. The chain carries TRBV4-1 and TRBJ1-2, with 7 nucleotides matching TRBD1. CDR3 length: 15 amino acids. The germline V gene encodes CDR1 MGHRA and CDR2 YSYEKL. J lost 5 bases, V lost 4 bases, and 10 bases had no gene match. CDR3: CASSLATGYHYGYTF. Written as DNA, the CDR3 is TGCGCCAGCAGCCTTGCGACAGGGTATCATTATGGCTACACCTTC.

This clonotype showed up just once. The CDR3 coding sequence is TGTGCCAGCAATGCCCGGACTAGCGGCTCCTACGAGCAGTACTTC. It specifies CASNARTSGSYEQYF. The chain employs TRBV6-2 or TRBV6-3 and TRBJ2-7; TRBD2 matches 10 bases. The junction had 6 bases not matched to a gene; V was cut back by 7 bases and J by 0 bases. This CDR3 comprises 15 residues. From germline, CDR1 is MNHEY and CDR2 SVGEGT.

The J gene is TRBJ1-5, the V gene TRBV6-5; the match to TRBD1 covers 7 bases. With 5 bases clipped from V and 5 bases from J, the junction kept 6 bases outside the gene matches. Germline V gene data show CDR1 as MNHEY and CDR2 as SVGAGI. The CDR3 totals 14 residues. The CDR3 loop reads CASSPTGSHQPQHF. The CDR3 nucleotides read TGTGCCAGCAGTCCGACAGGGTCCCATCAGCCCCAGCATTTT.

This rearrangement joins TRBV19 to TRBJ2-1; TRBD2 might be the D (5 bases). Germline loops: CDR1 LNHDA, CDR2 SQIVND (reference sequence). The CDR3 consists of 12 residues. V lost 9 bases, J lost 5 bases, and 11 bases lay in between. The CDR3 DNA sequence: TGTGCCAGCCAACACGGGGACAATGAGCAGTTCTTC. It is translated as CASQHGDNEQFF. Combining the CDR3 with reference TRBV19 and TRBJ2-1 gives the whole variable domain DGGITQSPKYLFRKEGQNVTLSCEQNLNHDAMYWYRQDPGQGLRLIYYSQIVNDFQKGDIAEGYSVSREKKESFPLTVTSAQKNPTAFYLCASQHGDNEQFFGPGTRLTVL.

In its sample, this clonotype was seen many times. As DNA, the CDR3 is TGTGCCAGTAGTATGCACAGGGGGAGGGCAGATACGCAGTATTTT. Translating it yields CASSMHRGRADTQYF. The chain recombines TRBV19 with TRBJ2-3; TRBD1 is a possible D gene (8 bases). Looked up from germline, CDR1 is LNHDA and CDR2 is SQIVND (reference sequence). V lost 3 bases and J 4 bases, leaving 14 bases between the germline ends. The CDR3 is made up of 15 amino acids.

In this sample, this clonotype turned up many times. This chain uses TRBV25-1 with TRBJ2-5, with D tentatively TRBD1 (7 bases). There are 16 residues in the CDR3. V gave up 1 base and J gave up 7 bases, with 19 bases separating them. Germline V gene sequence: CDR1 MGHDK, CDR2 SYGVNS. CDR3 DNA sequence: TGTGCCAGCAGTGAATTTGCGGCAGGGGGGCGAGGGACCCAGTACTTC. It specifies CASSEFAAGGRGTQYF.